These 18 T cell receptor beta chains were sequenced from one sample in a study of T-cell reconstitution after alpha-beta-depleted transplantation in children. The TCRbeta library incorporated unique molecular identifiers. MiXCR, run by TCRdb on the PCR reads, gives a single entry per CDR3 protein. In the table there are approximately 290,000 distinct CDR3 sequences, roughly 10% of which are singletons. The specimen comprised peripheral blood, sampled 180 days after TCRalphabeta/CD19-depleted stem cell transplant. All receptors derive from a male patient between 2 and 10 years old who had a stem cell transplant for chronic granulomatous disease, so the T cells may come from the graft donor.

This clonotype was seen many times. The chain joins TRBV6-2 or TRBV6-3 to TRBJ2-1; 11 bases match TRBD2. This CDR3 is 17 amino acids long. CDR1 and CDR2 from the germline V gene are MNHEY and SVGEGT. After removal of 6 bases from V and 4 bases from J, the junction contained 11 bases not matched to a gene. The CDR3, as DNA: TGTGCCAGCAGACCTCCGGGACTAGCGGACCCTTACAATGAGCAGTTCTTC. It encodes CASRPPGLADPYNEQFF.

This clonotype was observed a single time. A much larger clonotype is one base distant, so this may be a read error. The rearrangement joins TRBV12-3 or TRBV12-4 to TRBJ2-5; no clear D. This CDR3 has 13 amino acids. Here the CDR3 DNA reads TGTCCCAGCAGTCCTCGATTCCCCCGAACCCAGTACTTC. Its translation: CPSSPRFPRTQYF.

This clonotype was seen more than once but under ten times. This sequence joins TRBV6-2 or TRBV6-3 and TRBJ1-2, with TRBD1 identical over 8 bases. Per the germline V gene, CDR1 is MNHEY and CDR2 is SVGEGT. V was clipped by 6 bases and J by 4 bases; unmatched bases: 10. This CDR3 has 15 amino acids. CDR3 sequence (DNA): TGTGCCAGCAGCCAAGGACAGGGTGGCGGCTATGGCTACACCTTC. Amino acids: CASSQGQGGGYGYTF.

Only one count was recorded for this clonotype. The chain recombines TRBV5-1 with TRBJ2-3, with 11 nucleotides matching TRBD2. This CDR3 has 18 residues. Germline CDR1 SGHRS, CDR2 YFSETQ. J gave up 2 bases and V 4 bases, and 12 bases lay outside the gene matches. CDR3 protein: CASSKGLAEITSTDTQYF. The DNA for the CDR3 is TGCGCCAGCAGCAAGGGACTAGCGGAAATAACCTCCACAGATACGCAGTATTTT. Full variable domain (outside the CDR3, taken from reference TRBV5-1 and TRBJ2-3): KAGVTQTPRYLIKTRGQQVTLSCSPISGHRSVSWYQQTPGQGLQFLFEYFSETQRNKGNFPGRFSGRQFSNSRSEMNVSTLELGDSALYLCASSKGLAEITSTDTQYFGPGTRLTVL.

In this sample, this clonotype turned up a few times. V is TRBV5-5 and J is TRBJ2-3; TRBD2 is a possible D gene (5 bases). Trimming removed 2 bases at V and 3 bases at J, with 7 bases between. The CDR3 extends over 13 amino acids. The germline CDR1 and CDR2 sequences are SGHKS and YYEKEE (reference sequence). The CDR3 region has the DNA TGTGCCAGCAGCTTCGGGGTAACAGATACGCAGTATTTT. Its protein product is CASSFGVTDTQYF.

About this clonotype: A much larger clone differs from this one at a single base, so this may be a read error. The chain employs TRBV5-1 and TRBJ2-7, with D tentatively TRBD1 (6 bases). The CDR3 runs 15 residues. Germline V gene lookup returns CDR1 SGHRS and CDR2 YFSETQ. V was pared by 0 bases and J by 6 bases, with 16 bases between. This chain's CDR3 is CASSLDPGAVSEQYF. The DNA of the CDR3 is TGCGCCAGCAGCTTGGACCCAGGGGCTGTGTCCGAGCAGTACTTC.

This clonotype has a count of ten or more. The V and J genes are TRBV4-2 and TRBJ2-1; a weak D match, TRBD2 (6 bases). V was cut by 0 bases and J by 6 bases, with 21 bases left in between. The CDR3 has 18 amino acids. The germline CDR1 and CDR2 sequences are LGHNA and YNFKEQ. CDR3 protein: CASSQDQVSGYHGNEQFF. Here the CDR3 DNA reads TGTGCCAGCAGCCAAGATCAGGTCAGCGGGTACCACGGCAATGAGCAGTTCTTC.

There are many counts of this clonotype. The chain carries TRBV7-2 and TRBJ2-4, with 7 bases lining up with TRBD1. This CDR3 comprises 17 residues. Germline V gene sequence: CDR1 SGHTA, CDR2 FQGNSA. Trimming removed 3 bases from V and 0 bases from J; junction bases left unmatched: 8. The chain's CDR3 is CASSFLGTVRAKNIQYF. CDR3 coding DNA: TGTGCCAGCAGCTTCCTCGGGACAGTCAGAGCCAAAAACATTCAGTACTTC.

This clonotype was observed at least ten times. The V and J genes are TRBV27 and TRBJ1-1; D gene ambiguous. The CDR3 consists of 14 residues. V lost 3 bases to trimming and J lost 1 base, with 9 bases between them. CDR1 MNHEY and CDR2 SMNVEV come from the germline V gene (reference sequence). The CDR3 region has the DNA TGTGCCAGCAGTTTTTATGAAGGGAACACTGAAGCTTTCTTT. It codes for CASSFYEGNTEAFF.

This clonotype occurred many times. The genes are TRBV20-1 and TRBJ1-5; no firm D call. V was clipped by 1 base and J by 2 bases, with 12 bases between them. CDR1 and CDR2 (germline): DFQATT, SNEGSKA (reference sequence). The CDR3 extends over 15 amino acids. CDR3 region: CSARAPGGGNQPQHF. CDR3 DNA: TGCAGTGCTAGAGCTCCCGGAGGAGGCAATCAGCCCCAGCATTTT.

In its sample, this clonotype was seen a few times. The chain recombines TRBV4-2 with TRBJ2-1; maybe TRBD2 (6 bases). Germline lookup yields CDR1 LGHNA and CDR2 YNFKEQ. Between the trimmed V and J ends, which lost 4 bases and 4 bases, there was a span of 17 bases. The CDR3 length is 16 residues. In nucleotides, the CDR3 is TGTGCCAGCAGCCCGACTACCGGGAGCCCGTACAATGAGCAGTTCTTC. Amino acid sequence: CASSPTTGSPYNEQFF.

On this clonotype: A much larger clone lies a single base off, so this may be a read error. The chain is built from TRBV7-3 and TRBJ2-3; D perhaps matches TRBD2 (6 bases). Germline V gene lookup returns CDR1 SGHTA and CDR2 FQGTGA. This CDR3 is built from 14 residues. CDR3 amino acids: CASSSRRGTDRQYF. In DNA, the CDR3 is TGTGCCAGCAGCTCCCGGAGGGGCACAGATAGGCAGTATTTT. The entire variable domain, with the rest obtained from reference TRBV7-3 and TRBJ2-3, is as follows: GAGVSQTPSNKVTEKGKYVELRCDPISGHTALYWYRQSLGQGPEFLIYFQGTGAADDSGLPNDRFFAVRPEGSVSTLKIQRTERGDSAVYLCASSSRRGTDRQYFGPGTRLTVL.

The rearrangement uses TRBV7-6 and TRBJ2-2; D not resolved. The germline V and J ends were trimmed by 1 base and 6 bases, with 6 bases remaining between them. This CDR3 contains 13 residues. Germline V gives CDR1 SGHVS, CDR2 FNYEAQ. As DNA, the CDR3 is TGTGCCAGCAGCTTAGAACACCCCGGGGAGCTGTTTTTT. Amino acid sequence: CASSLEHPGELFF.

This clonotype showed up many times. The genes are TRBV2 and TRBJ2-1; 9 bases are a match to TRBD2. V gave up 3 bases and J gave up 8 bases; unmatched junction bases: 8. The CDR3 spans 15 residues. Germline V CDR1 and CDR2: SNHLY, FYNNEI. The CDR3 loop is CASSEGLAGYHEQFF. CDR3 bases: TGTGCCAGCAGTGAGGGGCTAGCGGGATATCATGAGCAGTTCTTC. Complete variable domain (other parts from reference TRBV2 and TRBJ2-1): EPEVTQTPSHQVTQMGQEVILRCVPISNHLYFYWYRQILGQKVEFLVSFYNNEISEKSEIFDDQFSVERPDGSNFTLKIRSTKLEDSAMYFCASSEGLAGYHEQFFGPGTRLTVL.

This clonotype was picked up many times. The chain combines TRBV27 with TRBJ2-1; 8 bases line up with TRBD2. This CDR3 comprises 16 residues. The germline gives CDR1 MNHEY, CDR2 SMNVEV (reference sequence). Germline trimming cut 5 bases from V and 4 bases from J; bases unmatched to any gene: 10. In nucleotides, the CDR3 is TGTGCCAGCAGTCTACCCGGGACTAGTAGATACAATGAGCAGTTCTTC. Translation: CASSLPGTSRYNEQFF.

This clonotype was detected ten times or more. V and J are TRBV6-2 or TRBV6-3 and TRBJ2-2; 12 bases fit TRBD1. The germline gives CDR1 MNHEY, CDR2 SVGEGT. The CDR3 contains 16 residues. The junction had 10 bases not matched to a gene; V was cut back by 6 bases and J by 8 bases. The CDR3 bases are TGTGCCAGCAGAATGCCGGGACAGGGGGCCTCGGGGGAGCTGTTTTTT. Translated, it gives CASRMPGQGASGELFF.

The sample holds many counts of this clonotype. V gene TRBV29-1 combines with J gene TRBJ2-1; D not certain. The ends were cut back, 0 bases at V and 7 bases at J, with 19 bases in the middle. Germline loops: CDR1 SQVTM, CDR2 ANQGSEA. This CDR3 comprises 16 residues. The CDR3 region has the DNA TGCAGCGTTGAAGATCAAGATAGCCCTTGGGGTAATGAGCAGTTCTTC. Its translation: CSVEDQDSPWGNEQFF.

The J gene is TRBJ2-3, the V gene TRBV3-1; no firm D call. This CDR3 is built from 12 residues. Germline CDR1 reads LGHDT; CDR2 reads YNNKEL (reference sequence). V shed 6 bases and J shed 10 bases, with 14 bases lying between them. CDR3 in amino acids: CASSQSTSAQYF. CDR3 in DNA: TGTGCCAGCAGTCAATCGACATCGGCGCAGTATTTT.